These 26 T cell receptor beta chains were all obtained from the same sample, sequenced in a study of CD8+ T cells in alopecia areata (dated by TCRdb to the late 2010s). Libraries were made using the immunoSEQ multiplex PCR assay. RNA was extracted from all samples and reverse transcribed into cDNA as template for TCR sequencing. TCRdb took over this immuneACCESS table, retaining in-frame rearrangements with V and J assigned. Such tables are incomplete; in checked studies, under half of the missing clones stem from an unresolved V gene, and the remainder is unexplained. The table for this sample lists roughly 150,000 clones; 47% of them were counted only once. 6.5% to 7.5% of the sample rests with the top ten. The sample comprised CD4+ T cells sorted from blood. The receptors derive from a human donor with alopecia areata.

This clone was counted between two and nine times. The chain uses TRBV7-9 and TRBJ1-2; D unresolved. This CDR3 is 13 amino acids long. Germline loops: CDR1 SEHNR, CDR2 FQNEAQ (reference sequence). V lost 6 bases and J 8 bases, leaving 16 bases between the germline ends. The CDR3 sequence: CASRPTNRGGYTF. CDR3 nucleotide sequence: TGTGCCAGCAGACCGACCAACCGCGGCGGCTACACCTTC.

The V call is TRBV18, the J call TRBJ2-7; 8 positions agree with TRBD1. Germline CDR1 KGHSH, CDR2 LQKENI. The CDR3 is made up of 13 amino acids. After removal of 5 bases from V and 8 bases from J, the junction contained 8 bases not matched to a gene. The CDR3 sequence: CASSSDRAEQQYF. CDR3 bases: TGTGCCAGCTCATCGGACAGGGCAGAACAGCAGTACTTC.

The CDR3 reads CASRTREGNIQYF. CDR3 bases: TGTGCCAGTAGGACCCGGGAGGGAAACATTCAGTACTTC. The V and J genes are TRBV19 and TRBJ2-4; 8 bases align to TRBD2. V was clipped by 6 bases and J by 6 bases; unmatched bases: 4. Germline V CDR1 and CDR2: LNHDA, SQIVND (reference sequence). This CDR3 has 13 amino acids.

V is TRBV7-9 and J is TRBJ2-1; 8 nucleotides line up with TRBD2. The CDR3 has 19 amino acids. The V segment lost 2 bases and the J segment 0 bases; nucleotides outside the gene matches: 12. Germline V gene data show CDR1 as SEHNR and CDR2 as FQNEAQ (reference sequence). The CDR3 protein is CASSLLGGRHQSSYNEQFF. DNA of the CDR3: TGTGCCAGCAGCTTACTCGGCGGGAGGCACCAAAGCTCCTACAATGAGCAGTTCTTC.

The chain uses TRBV7-9 and TRBJ2-1, with 10 nucleotides matching TRBD2. Germline CDR1 SEHNR, CDR2 FQNEAQ (reference sequence). V trimming: 1 base; J trimming: 5 bases; junction bases outside the gene matches: 14. The CDR3 has 19 residues. The CDR3 loop is CASSLGMLRGGLADNEQFF. The CDR3 bases are TGTGCCAGCAGCTTAGGCATGCTGCGGGGTGGACTAGCGGACAATGAGCAGTTCTTC.

This clone was observed a single time. The chain uses TRBV6-6 and TRBJ1-5; possibly TRBD1 for D (6 bases). Trimming stripped 5 bases from V and 6 bases from J, with 11 bases between. Germline V gene data show CDR1 as MNHNY and CDR2 as SVGAGI (reference sequence). The CDR3 has 13 amino acids. The CDR3 loop is CASSAGVSQPQHF. CDR3 sequence (DNA): TGTGCCAGCAGTGCAGGGGTATCTCAGCCCCAGCATTTT.

The J gene is TRBJ2-5, the V gene TRBV5-1; D ambiguous. Germline V gene data show CDR1 as SGHRS and CDR2 as YFSETQ. The CDR3 runs to 13 residues. Trimming left V 4 bases short and J 4 bases short, with 11 bases between. The CDR3 bases are TGCGCCAGCAGCCCTCTTGTTTCAGAGACCCAGTACTTC. Its protein product is CASSPLVSETQYF.

To note about this clone: The junction departs from germline at one end; a sequencing error may be responsible. The chain carries TRBV2 and TRBJ2-1, with unresolved D. CDR1 is SNHLY, CDR2 FYNNEI, per germline. CDR3 length: 14 amino acids. The DNA for the CDR3 is TGTGCCGGCAGTGAAGATCTTCCCTACAATGAGCAGTTCTTC. It encodes CAGSEDLPYNEQFF.

This clone appeared a single time. CDR3 amino acids: CASSLNEQFF. CDR3 nucleotides: TGTGCCAGCAGCCTCAATGAGCAGTTCTTC. The chain employs TRBV2 and TRBJ2-1; no clear D. The CDR3 covers 10 residues. Trimming left V 6 bases short and J 6 bases short, with 3 bases between. Germline lookup yields CDR1 SNHLY and CDR2 FYNNEI.

J is TRBJ2-7 and V is TRBV29-1; a weak D match, TRBD2 (6 bases). Germline V gives CDR1 SQVTM, CDR2 ANQGSEA. Trimming took 3 bases from V and 3 from J, leaving 9 bases between them. The CDR3 has 12 residues. The CDR3 loop reads CSVETGVYEQYF. The DNA of the CDR3 is TGCAGCGTTGAGACGGGGGTCTACGAGCAGTACTTC.

Concerning this clone itself: The sample has other DNA sequences that encode this CDR3 too. This chain uses TRBV20-1 with TRBJ2-5; D uncertain. Germline-derived CDR1 and CDR2 are DFQATT and SNEGSKA (reference sequence). V was clipped by 1 base and J by 5 bases, with 5 bases between them. The CDR3 sequence is 11 residues long. CDR3 bases: TGCAGTGCTAGAGCGAGGGAGACCCAGTACTTC. As protein: CSARARETQYF.

The V gene is TRBV7-6, the J gene TRBJ2-1; 9 bases match TRBD2. V was pared by 5 bases and J by 6 bases, with 11 bases of the junction left unmatched. Germline V gene sequence: CDR1 SGHVS, CDR2 FNYEAQ. The CDR3 has 16 amino acids. In DNA, the CDR3 is TGTGCCAGCAGCCATCTAGGGCGGGAGGGCCGCAATGAGCAGTTCTTC. Translation gives CASSHLGREGRNEQFF.

The chain combines TRBV5-1 with TRBJ2-2, with 7 bases matching TRBD2. From germline, CDR1 is SGHRS and CDR2 YFSETQ. Germline trimming cut 0 bases from V and 4 bases from J; bases unmatched to any gene: 6. This CDR3 spans 16 amino acids. The CDR3 is CASSLVASGFTGELFF. CDR3 sequence (DNA): TGCGCCAGCAGCTTGGTGGCTAGCGGTTTCACCGGGGAGCTGTTTTTT.

The chain joins TRBV28 to TRBJ2-1; D ambiguous. The germline V gene encodes CDR1 MDHEN and CDR2 SYDVKM. This CDR3 has 12 amino acids. The V and J ends lost 5 bases and 4 bases respectively, with 6 bases between them. CDR3 loop: CASSPYYNEQFF. CDR3 nucleotides: TGTGCCAGCAGTCCTTATTACAATGAGCAGTTCTTC.

This chain uses TRBV28 with TRBJ2-2, with TRBD2 as a possible D gene (5 bases). The V gene lost 5 bases and the J gene lost 3 bases, with 7 bases spanning the gap. This CDR3 has 13 amino acids. Germline loops: CDR1 MDHEN, CDR2 SYDVKM. Written as DNA, the CDR3 is TGTGCCAGCAGTCGGGGAGACACCGGGGAGCTGTTTTTT. It translates to CASSRGDTGELFF.

The rearrangement joins TRBV2 to TRBJ1-5; a weak D match, TRBD1 (6 bases). The CDR3 consists of 15 residues. V was pared by 3 bases and J by 6 bases, with 15 bases between. Germline-derived CDR1 and CDR2 are SNHLY and FYNNEI. CDR3 in amino acids: CASSESHRVRQPQHF. The CDR3 DNA reads as TGTGCCAGCAGTGAGTCCCACAGGGTCCGTCAGCCCCAGCATTTT.

In DNA form, the CDR3 reads TGCGCCAGCAGTTTGTCTTCTCCTAACTATGGCTACACCTTC. This codes for CASSLSSPNYGYTF. V is TRBV5-1 and J is TRBJ1-2; D remains unclear. Looked up from germline, CDR1 is SGHRS and CDR2 is YFSETQ. The CDR3 contains 14 residues. The V gene lost 5 bases and the J gene lost 0 bases, with 11 bases spanning the gap.

This clone was detected only once. This chain links TRBV6-1 with TRBJ1-4, with a tentative D call TRBD1 (5 bases). The CDR3 runs to 15 residues. Trimming cost V 0 bases and J 7 bases, with 12 bases left between them. CDR1 and CDR2 (germline): MNHNS, SASEGT. CDR3: CASSEAGNRGEKLFF. Here the CDR3 DNA reads TGTGCCAGCAGTGAAGCGGGCAATAGGGGTGAAAAACTGTTTTTT.

On this clone: The sample has other DNA sequences that encode this CDR3 too. The genes are TRBV29-1 and TRBJ2-5, with D tentatively TRBD2 (6 bases). The CDR3 length is 11 residues. Germline assignment: CDR1 SQVTM and CDR2 ANQGSEA. Trimming removed 6 bases at V and 4 bases at J, with 9 bases between. CDR3 protein: CSVGRGETQYF. The CDR3 DNA sequence: TGCAGCGTCGGGAGAGGAGAGACCCAGTACTTC.

Only a few counts were recorded for this clone. This chain joins TRBV5-1 and TRBJ2-5; tentatively, D is TRBD2 (5 bases). Germline V gives CDR1 SGHRS, CDR2 YFSETQ. The CDR3 has 13 residues. The V and J ends lost 3 bases and 4 bases respectively, with 10 bases between them. CDR3 bases: TGCGCCAGCAGCTCGGCGGGCCGAGAGACCCAGTACTTC. This gives the protein CASSSAGRETQYF.

The chain recombines TRBV29-1 with TRBJ2-1; TRBD1 agrees at 8 bases. CDR3 length: 13 residues. Germline values: CDR1 SQVTM, CDR2 ANQGSEA. V lost 7 bases, J lost 4 bases, and 6 bases stayed unmatched. CDR3 DNA: TGCAGCGGGCGGACAGGGAAATACAATGAGCAGTTCTTC. The encoded protein is CSGRTGKYNEQFF.

V is TRBV2 and J is TRBJ2-1, with TRBD2 matching over 10 bases. V was pared by 6 bases and J by 9 bases, with 5 bases of the junction left unmatched. Per the germline V gene, CDR1 is SNHLY and CDR2 is FYNNEI. CDR3 length: 13 amino acids. The CDR3 bases are TGTGCCAGCAGGGAACTAGCGGGGACTGAGCAGTTCTTC. Protein product: CASRELAGTEQFF.

This clone was recorded a few times. Since a far larger clone is one base different, this is likely a read error. Other DNA sequences of this sample code for an identical CDR3. The chain has TRBV27 and TRBJ2-7; no clear D gene. Looked up from germline, CDR1 is MNHEY and CDR2 is SMNVEV (reference sequence). V dropped 6 bases and J dropped 2 bases, with 14 bases sitting between them. CDR3 length: 14 amino acids. CDR3 DNA: TGTGCCAGCAGCTCCCAAGGGCCAACCTACGAGCAGTACTTC. Its translation is CASSSQGPTYEQYF.

V gene TRBV5-1 combines with J gene TRBJ2-5, with unresolved D. The V and J ends lost 2 bases and 5 bases respectively, with 10 bases between them. This CDR3 has 13 residues. Germline values: CDR1 SGHRS, CDR2 YFSETQ. Here the CDR3 DNA reads TGCGCCAGCAGCTTTACCATCGCGGAGACCCAGTACTTC. This translates into CASSFTIAETQYF.

The chain combines TRBV5-1 with TRBJ2-5; D not resolved. Germline V gene lookup returns CDR1 SGHRS and CDR2 YFSETQ. Trimming cost V 7 bases and J 1 base, with 11 bases left between them. The CDR3 contains 13 residues. CDR3 amino acids: CASGVAVQETQYF. CDR3 DNA: TGCGCCAGCGGAGTCGCGGTCCAAGAGACCCAGTACTTC.

The genes are TRBV5-1 and TRBJ2-6; D is unclear. Germline CDR1 and CDR2: SGHRS and YFSETQ. Trimming shortened V by 4 bases and J by 4 bases, and 12 bases separated the two germline ends. The length of the CDR3 is 15 residues. The CDR3 loop is CASSPVLGGANVLTF. CDR3 coding DNA: TGCGCCAGCAGCCCAGTTCTGGGAGGGGCCAACGTCCTGACTTTC.